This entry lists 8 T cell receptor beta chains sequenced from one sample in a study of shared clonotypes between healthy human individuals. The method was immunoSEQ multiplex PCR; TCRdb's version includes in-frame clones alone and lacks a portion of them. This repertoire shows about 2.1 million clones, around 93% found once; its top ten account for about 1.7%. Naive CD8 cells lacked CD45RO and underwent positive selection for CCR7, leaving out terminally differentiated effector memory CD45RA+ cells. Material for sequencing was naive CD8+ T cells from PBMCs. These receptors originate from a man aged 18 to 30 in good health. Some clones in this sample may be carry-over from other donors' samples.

The DNA of the CDR3 is TGTGCCAGCGTCGGGACAGGGGATGAAAAACTGTTTTTT. This codes for CASVGTGDEKLFF. The chain employs TRBV7-9 and TRBJ1-4; 10 bases align to TRBD1. V lost 8 bases to trimming and J lost 6 bases; unmatched junction nucleotides: 3. Per the germline V gene, CDR1 is SEHNR and CDR2 is FQNEAQ (reference sequence). CDR3 length equals 13 residues.

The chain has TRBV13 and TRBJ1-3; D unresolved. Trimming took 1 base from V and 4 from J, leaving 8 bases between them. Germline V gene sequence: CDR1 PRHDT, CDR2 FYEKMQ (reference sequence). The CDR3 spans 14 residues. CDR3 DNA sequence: TGTGCCAGCAGCTTAGATGGAGGGGGAAACACCATATATTTT. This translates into CASSLDGGGNTIYF.

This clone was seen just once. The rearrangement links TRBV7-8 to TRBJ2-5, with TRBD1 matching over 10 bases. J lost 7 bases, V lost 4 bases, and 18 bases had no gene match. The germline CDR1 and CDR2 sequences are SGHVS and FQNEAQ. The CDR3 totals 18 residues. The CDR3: CASSSRTGGRLESRTQYF. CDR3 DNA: TGTGCCAGCAGCTCTCGGACAGGGGGGCGGTTAGAAAGTCGGACCCAGTACTTC.

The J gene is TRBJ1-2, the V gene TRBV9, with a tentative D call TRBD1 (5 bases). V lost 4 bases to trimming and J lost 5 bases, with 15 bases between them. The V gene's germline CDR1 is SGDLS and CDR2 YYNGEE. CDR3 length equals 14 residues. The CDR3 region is CASSPPRGGYGYTF. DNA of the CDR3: TGTGCCAGCAGCCCGCCACGGGGGGGGTATGGCTACACCTTC. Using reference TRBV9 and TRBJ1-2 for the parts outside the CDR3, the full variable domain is DSGVTQTPKHLITATGQRVTLRCSPRSGDLSVYWYQQSLDQGLQFLIQYYNGEERAKGNILERFSAQQFPDLHSELNLSSLELGDSALYFCASSPPRGGYGYTFGSGTRLTVV.

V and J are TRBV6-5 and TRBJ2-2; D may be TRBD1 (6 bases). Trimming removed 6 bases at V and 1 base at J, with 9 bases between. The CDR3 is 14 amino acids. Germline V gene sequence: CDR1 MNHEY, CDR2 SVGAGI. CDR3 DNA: TGTGCCAGCAGCCAACAGGGGAACACCGGGGAGCTGTTTTTT. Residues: CASSQQGNTGELFF.

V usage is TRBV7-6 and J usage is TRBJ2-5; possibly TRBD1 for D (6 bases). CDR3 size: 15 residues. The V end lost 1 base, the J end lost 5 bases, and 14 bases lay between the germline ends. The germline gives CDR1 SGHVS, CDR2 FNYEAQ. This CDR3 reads CASSLGDEGEETQYF. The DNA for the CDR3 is TGTGCCAGCAGCTTAGGGGATGAGGGGGAGGAGACCCAGTACTTC.

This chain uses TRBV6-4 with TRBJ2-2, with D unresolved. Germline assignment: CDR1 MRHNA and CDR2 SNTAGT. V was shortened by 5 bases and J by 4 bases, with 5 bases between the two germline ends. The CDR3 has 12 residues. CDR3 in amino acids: CASSNPTGELFF. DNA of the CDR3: TGTGCCAGCAGTAACCCCACCGGGGAGCTGTTTTTT.

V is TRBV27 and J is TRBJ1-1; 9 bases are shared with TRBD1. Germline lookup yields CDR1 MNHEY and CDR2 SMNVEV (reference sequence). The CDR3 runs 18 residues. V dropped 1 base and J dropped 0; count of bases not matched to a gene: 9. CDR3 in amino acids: CASSLFAGTGGVNTEAFF. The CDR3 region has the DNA TGTGCCAGCAGTTTATTCGCTGGAACAGGGGGCGTGAACACTGAAGCTTTCTTT.